The 10 T cell receptor beta chains presented below share a single source sample, sequenced in a study of cytomegalovirus exposure and HLA in healthy donors. The method was immunoSEQ multiplex PCR; TCRdb's version includes in-frame clones alone and lacks a portion of them. The sample lists about 330,000 clones, roughly 89% occurring once. The sequenced sample consisted of PBMCs. The source is a woman in her late teens or twenties in good health and CMV-seronegative.

V gene TRBV9 combines with J gene TRBJ2-1, with 11 positions matching TRBD2. Germline CDR1 is SGDLS and CDR2 is YYNGEE. After removal of 5 bases from V and 8 bases from J, the junction contained 9 bases not matched to a gene. CDR3 length equals 15 residues. The CDR3 DNA reads TGTGCCAGCAGTAATAGCGGGAGGGCTGCCGATGAGCAGTTCTTC. As protein: CASSNSGRAADEQFF.

The J gene is TRBJ1-4, the V gene TRBV15; no reliable D call. V lost 0 bases to trimming and J lost 1 base, with 12 bases between them. CDR3 length equals 17 residues. Looked up from germline, CDR1 is LNHNV and CDR2 is YYDKDF (reference sequence). CDR3 coding DNA: TGTGCCACCAGCAGAGATTGGAGGGAGGGAACTAATGAAAAACTGTTTTTT. Translating gives CATSRDWREGTNEKLFF.

The chain combines TRBV4-3 with TRBJ2-7, with TRBD1 identical over 11 bases. CDR1 LGHNA and CDR2 YSLEER come from the germline V gene. Trimming took 1 base from V and 3 from J; bases not matched to a gene: 8. The CDR3 totals 17 residues. The CDR3 reads CASSQGVWGQGVYEQYF. The CDR3 DNA reads TGCGCCAGCAGCCAAGGGGTTTGGGGACAGGGGGTCTACGAGCAGTACTTC.

The V call is TRBV9, the J call TRBJ2-5; possible D gene TRBD1, 7 bases. V shed 2 bases and J shed 3 bases, with 17 bases lying between them. The CDR3 length is 16 residues. Germline CDR1 reads SGDLS; CDR2 reads YYNGEE. CDR3 sequence: CASSVGEVDRKETQYF. The CDR3 DNA reads TGTGCCAGCAGCGTGGGGGAGGTGGACAGGAAAGAGACCCAGTACTTC.

This sequence joins TRBV25-1 and TRBJ1-2; 8 bases align to TRBD1. Germline V CDR1 and CDR2: MGHDK, SYGVNS. The junction had 6 bases not matched to a gene; V was cut back by 7 bases and J by 8 bases. This CDR3 region has 12 residues. For the CDR3, the DNA is TGTGCCAGCACGCAGGGGGCGCGAGGCTACACCTTC. This encodes CASTQGARGYTF.

In this sample, this clone turned up a few times. The chain employs TRBV19 and TRBJ1-1, with 7 bases matching TRBD1. V was clipped by 5 bases and J by 1 base; unmatched bases: 4. Germline lookup yields CDR1 LNHDA and CDR2 SQIVND (reference sequence). CDR3 size: 14 residues. The CDR3 DNA sequence: TGTGCCAGTAGTGGGACAGCTTCGAACACTGAAGCTTTCTTT. The encoded protein is CASSGTASNTEAFF.

The V call is TRBV6-5, the J call TRBJ1-1; maybe TRBD1 (5 bases). Trimming took off 2 bases at V and 8 bases at J, with 9 bases between the two ends. This CDR3 contains 12 residues. From germline, CDR1 is MNHEY and CDR2 SVGAGI. The CDR3 DNA reads TGTGCCAGCAGTTACGGGGCGGGAGAAGCTTTCTTT. Its protein product is CASSYGAGEAFF.

This chain links TRBV5-1 with TRBJ2-7, with 8 nucleotides matching TRBD1. Trimming at V came to 0 bases and at J to 5 bases, leaving 7 bases not matched to a gene. The germline CDR1 and CDR2 sequences are SGHRS and YFSETQ. The CDR3 extends over 15 amino acids. DNA of the CDR3: TGCGCCAGCAGCTTGGGGACAGGGTTAAGGCACGAGCAGTACTTC. It specifies CASSLGTGLRHEQYF.

The chain employs TRBV7-9 and TRBJ2-7; TRBD2 aligns across 8 bases. The CDR3 has 15 amino acids. Germline trimming cut 5 bases from V and 6 bases from J; bases unmatched to any gene: 12. CDR1 is SEHNR and CDR2 is FQNEAQ in the germline V gene (reference sequence). The DNA of the CDR3 is TGTGCCAGCAGCCCCCGAGGAGCGGGAGAGGTCGAGCAGTACTTC. Amino acid sequence: CASSPRGAGEVEQYF.

This rearrangement joins TRBV7-9 to TRBJ1-1; 7 bases align to TRBD1. The germline CDR1 and CDR2 sequences are SEHNR and FQNEAQ (reference sequence). J gave up 5 bases and V 0 bases, and 3 bases lay outside the gene matches. This CDR3 region has 14 residues. The CDR3, as DNA: TGTGCCAGCAGCTTAGCCAGGGGGTGGACTGAAGCTTTCTTT. This codes for CASSLARGWTEAFF.